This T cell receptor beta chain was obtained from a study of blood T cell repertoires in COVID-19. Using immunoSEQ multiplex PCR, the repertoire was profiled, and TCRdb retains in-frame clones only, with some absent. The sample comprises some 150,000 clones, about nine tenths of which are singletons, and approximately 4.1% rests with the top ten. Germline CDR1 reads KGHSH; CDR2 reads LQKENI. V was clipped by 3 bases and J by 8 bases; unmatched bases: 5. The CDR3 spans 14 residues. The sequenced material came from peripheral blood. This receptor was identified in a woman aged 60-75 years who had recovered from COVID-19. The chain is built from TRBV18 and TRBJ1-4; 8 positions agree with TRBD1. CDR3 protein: CASSPGTGHEKLFF. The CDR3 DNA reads TGTGCCAGCTCACCGGGGACAGGCCACGAAAAACTGTTTTTT.